The sequence of this T cell receptor (beta chain) was determined in a study of blood T cells in healthy people across ages. This clonotype was observed a handful of times. Antigen unknown. A J-beta primer mix and a sample-barcoded 5' primer were used in a second PCR of roughly 7 to 12 cycles. TCRdb analysed the 5' RACE reads with MiXCR anew, one entry per CDR3 protein. The sample shows more than 800,000 distinct CDR3 sequences, under 30% of them seen only once. The CDR3 spans 13 residues. The V gene's germline CDR1 is MNHEY and CDR2 SVGEGT. After removal of 6 bases from V and 5 bases from J, the junction contained 2 bases not matched to a gene. The study's findings and limits: More naive CD4+ cells and higher diversity marked long-lived donors relative to aged donors.

The clonotype was recovered from a woman older than 75 in good health. Sequenced sample: blood. J is TRBJ1-5 and V is TRBV6-2 or TRBV6-3, with TRBD1 matching 9 bases. CDR3 protein: CASRGTGHQPQHF. The CDR3 nucleotides read TGTGCCAGCAGGGGGACAGGGCATCAGCCCCAGCATTTT.